The rows below give T cell receptor beta chains drawn from one sample of a study of cytomegalovirus exposure and HLA in healthy donors. The assay was immunoSEQ multiplex PCR, and TCRdb's table has in-frame clones only and misses some. The repertoire consists of about 86,000 clones, with about three quarters occurring once and the leading ten covering 6%. The sample comprised PBMCs. These receptors all stem from a female donor in good health and CMV-seronegative. The CDR3 runs from the conserved cysteine through the conserved F or W. A D gene is named only where the DNA matches it firmly. Expanded clones get a size class; other rows say once, few or many, or leave the size out.

j_gene: TRBJ1-2
len: 12
abundance: NA
d_gene: NA
v_gene: TRBV7-9
CDR3aa: CASSLGAYGYTF
CDR3nt: TGTGCCAGCAGCTTAGGGGCGTATGGCTACACCTTC

j_gene: TRBJ1-3
len: 15
abundance: NA
d_gene: NA
v_gene: TRBV9
CDR3aa: CASSQTAISGNTIYF
CDR3nt: TGTGCCAGCAGCCAGACAGCGATCTCTGGAAACACCATATATTTT

j_gene: TRBJ1-1
len: 15
abundance: few
d_gene: NA
v_gene: TRBV19
CDR3aa: CASSSTGLGNTEAFF
CDR3nt: TGTGCCAGTAGTTCCACAGGATTGGGAAACACTGAAGCTTTCTTT

j_gene: TRBJ2-1
len: 15
abundance: few
d_gene: TRBD2
v_gene: TRBV7-2
CDR3aa: CASSSLAGGPNEQFF
CDR3nt: TGTGCCAGCAGCTCTCTAGCGGGAGGGCCGAATGAGCAGTTCTTC

j_gene: TRBJ1-2
len: 15
abundance: NA
d_gene: TRBD1
v_gene: TRBV7-8
CDR3aa: CASSSRDRAYYGYTF
CDR3nt: TGTGCCAGCAGCTCCCGGGACAGGGCTTACTATGGCTACACCTTC

j_gene: TRBJ1-2
len: 11
abundance: NA
d_gene: NA
v_gene: TRBV25-1
CDR3aa: CASKDPYSYTF
CDR3nt: TGTGCCAGCAAAGATCCATACTCCTACACCTTC

j_gene: TRBJ1-4
len: 15
abundance: NA
d_gene: NA
v_gene: TRBV21-1
CDR3aa: CASSNRQGSHEKLFF
CDR3nt: TGTGCCAGCAGTAATAGACAGGGTTCCCATGAAAAACTGTTTTTT

j_gene: TRBJ1-2
len: 13
abundance: NA
d_gene: NA
v_gene: TRBV19
CDR3aa: CASSIGGAYGYTF
CDR3nt: TGTGCCAGTAGTATCGGGGGGGCCTATGGCTACACCTTC

j_gene: TRBJ2-6
len: 15
abundance: NA
d_gene: NA
v_gene: TRBV5-1
CDR3aa: CASSGHISGANVLTF
CDR3nt: TGCGCCAGCAGCGGGCATATCTCTGGGGCCAACGTCCTGACTTTC

j_gene: TRBJ2-5
len: 13
abundance: NA
d_gene: NA
v_gene: TRBV5-1
CDR3aa: CASSLDGKETQYF
CDR3nt: TGCGCCAGCAGCTTGGACGGGAAAGAGACCCAGTACTTC